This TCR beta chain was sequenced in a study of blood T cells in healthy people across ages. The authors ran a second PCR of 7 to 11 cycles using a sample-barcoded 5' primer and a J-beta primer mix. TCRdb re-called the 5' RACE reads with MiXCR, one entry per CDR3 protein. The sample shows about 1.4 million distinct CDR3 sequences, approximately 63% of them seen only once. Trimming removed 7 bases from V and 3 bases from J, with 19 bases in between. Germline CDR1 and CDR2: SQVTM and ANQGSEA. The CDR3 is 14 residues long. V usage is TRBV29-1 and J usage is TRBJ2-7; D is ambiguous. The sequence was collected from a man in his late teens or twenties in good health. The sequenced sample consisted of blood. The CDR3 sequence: CSASIPAVLYEQYF. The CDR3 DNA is TGCAGCGCTTCCATACCTGCCGTCCTCTACGAGCAGTACTTC.